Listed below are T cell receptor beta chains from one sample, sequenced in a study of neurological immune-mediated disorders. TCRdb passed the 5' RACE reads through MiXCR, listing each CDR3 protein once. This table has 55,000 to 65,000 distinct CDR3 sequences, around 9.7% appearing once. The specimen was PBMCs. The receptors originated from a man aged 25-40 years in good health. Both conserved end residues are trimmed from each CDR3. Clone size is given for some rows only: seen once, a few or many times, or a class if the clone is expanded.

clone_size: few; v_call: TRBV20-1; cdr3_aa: SARLLGQGAYNEQF
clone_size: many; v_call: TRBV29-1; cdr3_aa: SVEPWDRVRAEAF
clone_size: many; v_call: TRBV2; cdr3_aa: AIIGGGLAVTDTQY
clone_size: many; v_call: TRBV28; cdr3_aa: ASRPTQGIAYNEQF
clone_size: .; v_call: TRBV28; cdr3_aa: ASSVQSEQF
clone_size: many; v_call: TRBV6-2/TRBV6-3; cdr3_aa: ASSTTGTGRDEQF
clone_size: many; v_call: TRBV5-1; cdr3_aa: ASTPTTGGAYGYT
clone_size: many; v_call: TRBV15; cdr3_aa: ATAQGAGYTYEQY
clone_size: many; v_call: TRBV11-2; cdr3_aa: ASSFSGRALGTDTQY
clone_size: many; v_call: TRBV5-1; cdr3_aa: ASSPRGMAGRNEQF
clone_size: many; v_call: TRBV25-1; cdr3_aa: ASSDGSNEQF
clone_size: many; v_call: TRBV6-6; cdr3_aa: ASSYDKNIQY
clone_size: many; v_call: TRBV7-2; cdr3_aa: ASSSPTGPETQY
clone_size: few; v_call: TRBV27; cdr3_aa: ASNSVGDAQETQY
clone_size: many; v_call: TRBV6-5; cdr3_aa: ASSTDRDHNEKLF
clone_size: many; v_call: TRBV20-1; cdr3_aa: SARDRTPSSYNEQF
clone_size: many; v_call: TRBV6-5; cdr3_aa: ASSYSQNWGGELF
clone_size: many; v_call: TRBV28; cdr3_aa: ASKVDSVENIQY
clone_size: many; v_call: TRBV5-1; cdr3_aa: ASSFTSGNQETQY
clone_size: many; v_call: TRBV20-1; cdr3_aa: SAPRGGPYNSPLH
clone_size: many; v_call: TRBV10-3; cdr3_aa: AIRATGENTEAF
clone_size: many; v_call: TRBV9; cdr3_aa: ASSLGPSSGANVLT
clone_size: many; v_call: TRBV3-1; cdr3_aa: ASSDPQGSSYNSPLH
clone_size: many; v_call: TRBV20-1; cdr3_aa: SARDLDRGLGIQY
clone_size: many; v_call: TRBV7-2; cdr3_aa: ASRGPGTYTQNEQF
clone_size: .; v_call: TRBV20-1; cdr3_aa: SAREGYTGELF
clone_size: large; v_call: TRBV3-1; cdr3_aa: ASSQVRENSPLH
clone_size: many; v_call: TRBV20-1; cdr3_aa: SARVASGSSVSEQF
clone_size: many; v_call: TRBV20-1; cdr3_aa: SARETGTSGRFSYEQY
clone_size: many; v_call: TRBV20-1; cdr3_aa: SAREPQNIQY
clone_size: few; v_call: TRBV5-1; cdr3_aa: ASSAGQGGYEQY
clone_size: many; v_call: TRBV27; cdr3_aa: ASRSTGSFYEQY
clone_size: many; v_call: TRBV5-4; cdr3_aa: ASSLGGTTEAF
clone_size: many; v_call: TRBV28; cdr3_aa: ASSLSLHNEQF
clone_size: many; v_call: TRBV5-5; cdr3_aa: ASSIAKGNYEQY
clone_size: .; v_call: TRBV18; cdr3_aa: ASSPGQSYEQY
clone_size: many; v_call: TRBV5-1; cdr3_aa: ASSGGTSGRSSYEQY
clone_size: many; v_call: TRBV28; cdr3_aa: ASTLRGNYGYT
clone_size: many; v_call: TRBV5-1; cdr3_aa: ASSSGTFSSYNEQF
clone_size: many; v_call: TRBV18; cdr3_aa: ASSLRTQGLHTEAF
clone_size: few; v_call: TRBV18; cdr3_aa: ASSSLGEAYEQY
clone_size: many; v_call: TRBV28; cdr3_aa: ASTRDRGDEQF
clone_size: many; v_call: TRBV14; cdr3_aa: ASSRDPGLAGRLSYEQY
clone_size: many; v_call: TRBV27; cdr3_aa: ASSLPRGGNTEAF
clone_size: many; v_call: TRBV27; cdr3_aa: ASSLSGLGAYNEQF
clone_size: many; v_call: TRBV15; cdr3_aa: ATSSALGEKGYEQY
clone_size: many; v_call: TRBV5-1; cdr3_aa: ASSLIYTPQETQY
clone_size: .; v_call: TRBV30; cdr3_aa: AWGRQYQETQY
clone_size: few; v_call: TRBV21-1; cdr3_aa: ASSKKKGNPPKGYEQY
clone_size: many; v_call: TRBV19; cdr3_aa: ASSSAYEQY